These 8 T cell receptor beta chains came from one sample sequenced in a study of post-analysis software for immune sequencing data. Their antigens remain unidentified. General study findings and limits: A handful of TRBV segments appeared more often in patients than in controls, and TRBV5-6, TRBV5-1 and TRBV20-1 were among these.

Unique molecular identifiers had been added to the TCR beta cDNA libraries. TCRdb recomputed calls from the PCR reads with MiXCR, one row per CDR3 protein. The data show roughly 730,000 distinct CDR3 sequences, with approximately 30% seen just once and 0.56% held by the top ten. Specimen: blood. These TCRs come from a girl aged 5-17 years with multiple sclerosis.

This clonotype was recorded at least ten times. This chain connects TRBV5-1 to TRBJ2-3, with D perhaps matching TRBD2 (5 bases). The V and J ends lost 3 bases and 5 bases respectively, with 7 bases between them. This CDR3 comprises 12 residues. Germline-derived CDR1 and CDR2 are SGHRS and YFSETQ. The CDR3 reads CASSSGGDTQYF. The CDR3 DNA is TGCGCCAGCAGCTCAGGAGGAGATACGCAGTATTTT.

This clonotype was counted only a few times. In DNA, the CDR3 is TGTGCCAGCAGTGAAGTTCCCGCGGGGGGCCCTCGCCCACTCTACGAGCAGTACTTC. It yields the protein CASSEVPAGGPRPLYEQYF. The chain carries TRBV6-1 and TRBJ2-7; 8 bases are shared with TRBD2. This CDR3 has 19 residues. Germline V gene sequence: CDR1 MNHNS, CDR2 SASEGT. V lost 1 base, J lost 3 bases, and 17 bases stayed unmatched.

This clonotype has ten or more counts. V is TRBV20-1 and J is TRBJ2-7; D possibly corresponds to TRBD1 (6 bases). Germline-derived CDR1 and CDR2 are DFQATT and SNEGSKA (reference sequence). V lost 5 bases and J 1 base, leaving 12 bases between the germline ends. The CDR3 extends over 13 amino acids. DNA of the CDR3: TGCAGTGCTGACCGGGACACTTCCTACGAGCAGTACTTC. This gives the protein CSADRDTSYEQYF.

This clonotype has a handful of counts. In DNA, the CDR3 is TGTGCCAGCAGTCCCTCGTCTAGCGGGAGAACCGAGACCCAGTACTTC. Translation: CASSPSSSGRTETQYF. This chain uses TRBV28 with TRBJ2-5; 10 nucleotides agree with TRBD2. This CDR3 is built from 16 residues. Trimming at V came to 5 bases and at J to 5 bases, leaving 11 bases not matched to a gene. From germline, CDR1 is MDHEN and CDR2 SYDVKM.

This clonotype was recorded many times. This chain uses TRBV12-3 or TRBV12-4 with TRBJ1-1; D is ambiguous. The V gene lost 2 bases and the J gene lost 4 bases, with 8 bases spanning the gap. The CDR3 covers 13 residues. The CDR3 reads CASSLWGGTEAFF. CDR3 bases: TGTGCCAGCAGTTTATGGGGAGGCACTGAAGCTTTCTTT.

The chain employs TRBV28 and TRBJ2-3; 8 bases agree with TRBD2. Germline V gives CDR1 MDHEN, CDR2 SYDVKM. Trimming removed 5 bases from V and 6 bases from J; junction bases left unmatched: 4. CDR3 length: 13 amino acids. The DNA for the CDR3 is TGTGCCAGCAGTCGAGCGGGAGTGGATACGCAGTATTTT. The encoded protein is CASSRAGVDTQYF.

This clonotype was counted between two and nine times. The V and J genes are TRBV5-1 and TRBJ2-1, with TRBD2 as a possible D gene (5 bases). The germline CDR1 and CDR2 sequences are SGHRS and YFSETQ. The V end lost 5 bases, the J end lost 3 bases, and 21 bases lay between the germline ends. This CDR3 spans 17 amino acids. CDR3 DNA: TGCGCCAGCAGGCCTGCTATTACTAGTTCCTTCTACAATGAGCAGTTCTTC. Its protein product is CASRPAITSSFYNEQFF. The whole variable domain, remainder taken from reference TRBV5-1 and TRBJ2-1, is KAGVTQTPRYLIKTRGQQVTLSCSPISGHRSVSWYQQTPGQGLQFLFEYFSETQRNKGNFPGRFSGRQFSNSRSEMNVSTLELGDSALYLCASRPAITSSFYNEQFFGPGTRLTVL.

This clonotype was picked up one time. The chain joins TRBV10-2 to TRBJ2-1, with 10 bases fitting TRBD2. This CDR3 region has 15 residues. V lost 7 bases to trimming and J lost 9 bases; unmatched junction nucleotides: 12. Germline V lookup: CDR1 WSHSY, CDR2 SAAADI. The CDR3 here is CASTRTGTSDGEQFF. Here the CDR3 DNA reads TGCGCCAGCACTCGAACCGGGACTAGCGATGGTGAGCAGTTCTTC.